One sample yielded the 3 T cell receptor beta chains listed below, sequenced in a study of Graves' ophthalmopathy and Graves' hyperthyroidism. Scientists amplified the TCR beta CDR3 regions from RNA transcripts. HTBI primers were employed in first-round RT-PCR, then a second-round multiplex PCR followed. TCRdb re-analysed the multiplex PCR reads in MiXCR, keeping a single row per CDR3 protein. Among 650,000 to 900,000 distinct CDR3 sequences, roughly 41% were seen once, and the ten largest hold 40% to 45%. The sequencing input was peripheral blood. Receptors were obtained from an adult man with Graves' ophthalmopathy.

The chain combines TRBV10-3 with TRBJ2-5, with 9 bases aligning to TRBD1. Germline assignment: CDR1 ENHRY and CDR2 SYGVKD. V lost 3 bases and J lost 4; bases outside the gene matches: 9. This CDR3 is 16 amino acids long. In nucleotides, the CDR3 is TGTGCCATCAGTGATTCCCAGGGGACAGGGATAGAGACCCAGTACTTC. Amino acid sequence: CAISDSQGTGIETQYF.

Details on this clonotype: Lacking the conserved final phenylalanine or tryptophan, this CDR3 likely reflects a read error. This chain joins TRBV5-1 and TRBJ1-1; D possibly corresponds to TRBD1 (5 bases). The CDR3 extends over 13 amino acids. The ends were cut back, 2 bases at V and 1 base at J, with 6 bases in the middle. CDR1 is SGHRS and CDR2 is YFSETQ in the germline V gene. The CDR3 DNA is TGCGCCAGCAGCTTTCAGGGGAACACTGAAGCTTTCTCT. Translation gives CASSFQGNTEAFS.

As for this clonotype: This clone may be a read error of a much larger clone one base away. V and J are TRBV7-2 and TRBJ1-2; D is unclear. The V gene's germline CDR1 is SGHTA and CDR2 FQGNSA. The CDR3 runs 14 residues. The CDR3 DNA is TGTGCCAGCAGCGCCCAGCTTTCTAACTATGGCTGCACCTTC. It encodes CASSAQLSNYGCTF.